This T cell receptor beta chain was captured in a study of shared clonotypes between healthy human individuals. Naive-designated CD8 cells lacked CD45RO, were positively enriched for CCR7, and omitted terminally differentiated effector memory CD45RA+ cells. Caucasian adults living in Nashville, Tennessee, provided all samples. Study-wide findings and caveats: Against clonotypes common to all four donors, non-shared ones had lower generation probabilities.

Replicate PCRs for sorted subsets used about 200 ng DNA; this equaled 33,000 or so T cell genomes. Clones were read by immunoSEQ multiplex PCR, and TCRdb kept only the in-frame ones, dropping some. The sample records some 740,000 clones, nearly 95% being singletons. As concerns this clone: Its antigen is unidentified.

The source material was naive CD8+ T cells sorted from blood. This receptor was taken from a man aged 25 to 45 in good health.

The CDR3 protein is CASSGGQGTDTQYF. DNA for the CDR3: TGTGCCAGCAGCGGGGGACAGGGGACAGATACGCAGTATTTT. The chain employs TRBV5-6 and TRBJ2-3, with 10 bases aligning to TRBD1. The germline CDR1 and CDR2 sequences are SGHDT and YYEEEE. V trimming: 4 bases; J trimming: 3 bases; junction bases outside the gene matches: 2. The CDR3 loop spans 14 amino acids.